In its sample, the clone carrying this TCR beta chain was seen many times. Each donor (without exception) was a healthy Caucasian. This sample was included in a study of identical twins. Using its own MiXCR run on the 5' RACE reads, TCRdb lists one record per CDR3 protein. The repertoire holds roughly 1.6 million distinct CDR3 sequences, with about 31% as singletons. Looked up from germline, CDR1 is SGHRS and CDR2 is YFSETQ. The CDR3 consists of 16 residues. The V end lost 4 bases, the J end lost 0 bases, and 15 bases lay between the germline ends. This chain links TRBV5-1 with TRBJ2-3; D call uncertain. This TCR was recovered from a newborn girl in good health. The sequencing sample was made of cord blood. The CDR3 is CASSPGKTSSTDTQYF. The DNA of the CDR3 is TGCGCCAGCAGCCCCGGAAAGACCTCTAGCACAGATACGCAGTATTTT. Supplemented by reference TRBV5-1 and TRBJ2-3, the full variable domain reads KAGVTQTPRYLIKTRGQQVTLSCSPISGHRSVSWYQQTPGQGLQFLFEYFSETQRNKGNFPGRFSGRQFSNSRSEMNVSTLELGDSALYLCASSPGKTSSTDTQYFGPGTRLTVL.